A selection of T cell receptor beta chains follows, all from one sample in a study of cytomegalovirus exposure and HLA in healthy donors. Assay used: immunoSEQ multiplex PCR; TCRdb lists only in-frame clones, some missing. The sample yields about 130,000 clones, 89% seen once. Source material: PBMCs. These receptors were obtained from a woman aged 18-35 years in good health and CMV-seronegative. Each CDR3 is given with its conserved first and last residue. The D gene is left open where the match is weak. Size is stated for part of the rows, as once, few or many counts, or as a class when the clone is expanded.

V gene	D gene	clone size	J gene	CDR3 DNA	CDR3 protein
TRBV2	-	-	TRBJ1-1	TGTGCCAGCAGGGGAGGGGGATCCGAAGCTTTCTTT	CASRGGGSEAFF
TRBV5-4	TRBD1	-	TRBJ2-1	TGTGCCAGCAGCCAACTGACAGGGGGAGGGAATGAGCAGTTCTTC	CASSQLTGGGNEQFF
TRBV2	TRBD2	-	TRBJ2-1	TGTGCCAGCAGTGGCGCTAGCGGAGACAATGAGCAGTTCTTC	CASSGASGDNEQFF
TRBV28	TRBD2	-	TRBJ2-1	TGTGCCAGCAGTTTCCCGGGACTAGTCCGGGGTGAGCAGTTCTTC	CASSFPGLVRGEQFF
TRBV4-3	-	-	TRBJ2-5	TGCGCCAGCAGCCAAGATCATGTGGCAGGAGGTGGGACCCAGTACTTC	CASSQDHVAGGGTQYF
TRBV2	TRBD1	-	TRBJ2-5	TGTGCCAGCAGTGGACAGGGAACAGAGACCCAGTACTTC	CASSGQGTETQYF
TRBV18	-	once	TRBJ1-2	TGTGCCAGCTCACCTGGCGTTCAGGGTTCCGGCCTCGATGGCTACACCTTC	CASSPGVQGSGLDGYTF
TRBV7-8	-	-	TRBJ1-2	TGTGCCAGCAGCCAGGCCCCCTTTGATGGCTACACCTTC	CASSQAPFDGYTF
TRBV29-1	-	-	TRBJ1-1	TGCAGCGTTGGTCACGGGAACACTGAAGCTTTCTTT	CSVGHGNTEAFF
TRBV30	-	-	TRBJ2-6	TGTGCCTGGAGTGTTGGTCGGGGAATTGGGGCCAACGTCCTGACTTTC	CAWSVGRGIGANVLTF
TRBV5-1	TRBD2	-	TRBJ2-7	TGCGCCAGCAGCCCCGCGCTCCCTAGCGGGGGCTCCTACGAGCAGTACTTC	CASSPALPSGGSYEQYF
TRBV15	-	-	TRBJ1-3	TGTGCCACCAGCAGAGGGGCAGGGGAAATGAGCTCTGGAAACACCATATATTTT	CATSRGAGEMSSGNTIYF
TRBV9	TRBD2	once	TRBJ2-7	TGTGCCAGCAGCGTAGGTGGACTAGCGGGAGGCGAGCAGTACTTC	CASSVGGLAGGEQYF
TRBV9	TRBD2	-	TRBJ2-7	TGTGCCAGCAGCGTAGGTGGAGGGACTAGCGGGAGAACGGCCTACGAGCAGTACTTC	CASSVGGGTSGRTAYEQYF
TRBV28	TRBD1	once	TRBJ1-5	TGTGCCGGGACCCGGACAGGGAATCAGCCCCAGCATTTT	CAGTRTGNQPQHF
TRBV25-1	-	-	TRBJ2-2	TGTGCCAGCAGTGGGAGCCGGGACACACTTAACACCGGGGAGCTGTTTTTT	CASSGSRDTLNTGELFF
TRBV4-1	TRBD1	-	TRBJ1-5	TGCGCCAGCAGCCAAGAAGGGACAGCATACAATCAGCCCCAGCATTTT	CASSQEGTAYNQPQHF
TRBV6-6	-	-	TRBJ1-5	TGTGCCAGCAGTTACTCTACAGGGCCTCCCCAGCATTTT	CASSYSTGPPQHF
TRBV19	-	-	TRBJ1-1	TGTGCCAGTAGTGACAGGTCCGAAGCTTTCTTT	CASSDRSEAFF
TRBV7-9	TRBD2	-	TRBJ2-3	TGTGCCAGCAGCCCAAACCTAGCGGGGGCGGCAGATACGCAGTATTTT	CASSPNLAGAADTQYF
TRBV30	-	-	TRBJ1-1	TGTGCCTGGAGTAGGGACTCGAACACTGAAGCTTTCTTT	CAWSRDSNTEAFF
TRBV11-3	-	-	TRBJ2-3	TGTGCCAGCAGCTTTCTGCCGGCAGATACGCAGTATTTT	CASSFLPADTQYF
TRBV7-9	-	-	TRBJ1-6	TGTGCCAGCAGCTTATCCGGCAGGGTTAATTCACCCCTCCACTTT	CASSLSGRVNSPLHF
TRBV4-2	-	once	TRBJ2-7	TGTGCCAGCAGCCAACATAGGACAGCACGGGGTCCGGGCGAGCAGTACTTC	CASSQHRTARGPGEQYF
TRBV4-3	-	-	TRBJ1-2	TGCGCCAGCAGCCAAGGGCAGGAAGGTCTCTATGGCTACACCTTC	CASSQGQEGLYGYTF
TRBV5-6	-	-	TRBJ2-5	TGTGCCAGCAGCTTGGCAGGGATTGATCTGGAGACCCAGTACTTC	CASSLAGIDLETQYF
TRBV6-5	TRBD1	-	TRBJ1-2	TGTGCCAGCTCAAGGGACAGAGAAAACTATGGCTACACCTTC	CASSRDRENYGYTF
TRBV6-4	TRBD1	-	TRBJ2-2	TGTGCCAGCAGTGACCCAACCGGACAGGGATCCGGGGAGCTGTTTTTT	CASSDPTGQGSGELFF
TRBV5-1	-	-	TRBJ1-4	TGCGCCAGCAGCTCCCGGGGGGGTACTCCGTGGGTTTTT	CASSSRGGTPWVF
TRBV2	TRBD1	-	TRBJ1-2	TGTGCCAGCAGACCCGAGACAGGGGCGCCCTATGGCTACACCTTC	CASRPETGAPYGYTF
TRBV6-1	TRBD2	-	TRBJ2-3	TGTGCCATCGGGGGGACCGAAGCAGATACGCAGTATTTT	CAIGGTEADTQYF